Following are 21 T cell receptor beta chains from one sample sequenced in a study of blood T cells in healthy people across ages. Then a second PCR, running roughly 7 to 11 cycles, was carried out with a sample-barcoded 5' primer and a J-beta primer mix. TCRdb fed the 5' RACE reads into MiXCR, producing one record per CDR3 protein. The sample lists 500,000 to 600,000 distinct CDR3 sequences, 25% to 30% seen once, with around 20% in the top ten. Sequencing was done on a sample of blood. These receptors came from an older woman in good health.

As to this clonotype: Just one base apart from a much larger clone, this may be a read error. This rearrangement joins TRBV7-2 to TRBJ2-4; no firm D call. The germline V gene has CDR1 SGHTA and CDR2 FQGNSA. The CDR3 runs to 13 residues. The CDR3 sequence: CASSGLVKSIQYF. The CDR3 nucleotides read TGTGCCAGCTCTGGTCTGGTCAAAAGCATTCAGTACTTC.

This chain links TRBV7-2 with TRBJ1-2; D is undetermined. Germline values: CDR1 SGHTA, CDR2 FQGNSA. The V end lost 5 bases, the J end lost 7 bases, and 14 bases lay between the germline ends. This CDR3 spans 13 amino acids. The CDR3 nucleotides are TGTGCCAGCAGCCCAGGATATTGGGGTGGCTACACCTTC. This translates into CASSPGYWGGYTF.

The chain recombines TRBV5-1 with TRBJ2-5, with D unresolved. Germline CDR1 and CDR2: SGHRS and YFSETQ. V gave up 2 bases and J gave up 5 bases, with 13 bases separating them. The CDR3 has 14 residues. This chain's CDR3 is CASSFSRPEETQYF. The CDR3 region has the DNA TGCGCCAGCAGCTTCTCTCGGCCCGAGGAGACCCAGTACTTC.

This clonotype appeared a few times. The chain couples TRBV7-8 to TRBJ1-4; D is uncertain. V lost 6 bases and J 0 bases, leaving 8 bases between the germline ends. Per germline, CDR1 SGHVS and CDR2 FQNEAQ. This CDR3 has 14 amino acids. The CDR3: CASSQITTNEKLFF. The CDR3 DNA follows: TGTGCCAGCAGTCAGATTACAACTAATGAAAAACTGTTTTTT.

As for this clonotype: Mismatch with germline at one junction end may stem from a read error. The chain links TRBV29-1 to TRBJ1-2; D not resolved. CDR3 length: 11 amino acids. From germline, CDR1 is SQVTM and CDR2 ANQGSEA. In nucleotides, the CDR3 is TGCAGCGTTGAAGCCGCTTATGGCCACACCTTC. Translating gives CSVEAAYGHTF.

CDR3 loop: CASSPRTGANVLTF. CDR3 DNA sequence: TGTGCCAGCTCCCCGAGGACTGGGGCCAACGTCCTGACTTTC. The V and J genes are TRBV5-6 and TRBJ2-6; D unclear. Germline V gene sequence: CDR1 SGHDT, CDR2 YYEEEE. The CDR3 has 14 amino acids. The V end lost 7 bases, the J end lost 2 bases, and 10 bases lay between the germline ends.

In its sample, this clonotype was seen a few times. The genes are TRBV29-1 and TRBJ2-3, with TRBD2 matching 7 bases. Germline V gives CDR1 SQVTM, CDR2 ANQGSEA. This CDR3 comprises 12 residues. The CDR3 DNA sequence: TGCACCTCTTCTAGCGGATCAGATACGCAGTATTTT. It yields the protein CTSSSGSDTQYF.

A note on this clonotype: A read error may explain this, as a much larger clone is one base away. Since no conserved phenylalanine or tryptophan closes the CDR3, a read error is the likely cause. The rearrangement joins TRBV7-2 to TRBJ2-5, with 8 bases aligning to TRBD2. The CDR3 length is 17 residues. V shed 2 bases, J shed 0 bases, and the junction held 8 bases outside the gene matches. Germline values: CDR1 SGHTA, CDR2 FQGNSA. The CDR3 DNA follows: TGTGCCAGCAGCTTAAGGTCGGGGGGGACGTACCAAGAGACCCAGTACTCC. Translated, it gives CASSLRSGGTYQETQYS.

The rearrangement uses TRBV7-8 and TRBJ2-5; 9 positions agree with TRBD1. CDR1 SGHVS and CDR2 FQNEAQ come from the germline V gene. The J segment lost 4 bases and the V segment lost 6 bases, leaving 6 bases of the junction unmatched. CDR3 length equals 14 residues. Here the CDR3 DNA reads TGTGCCAGCAGAAGGGACAGGGCGGGAGAGACCCAGTACTTC. It translates to CASRRDRAGETQYF.

This clonotype has more than one count but fewer than ten. This CDR3 is missing its conserved last phenylalanine or tryptophan, likely due to a read error. The CDR3 region has the DNA TGTGCCAGCGTTACAACGTACCAAGAGACCCAGTACCTC. Protein product: CASVTTYQETQYL. The chain recombines TRBV2 with TRBJ2-5; the D is unclear. V lost 8 bases and J 0 bases, leaving 10 bases between the germline ends. The germline gives CDR1 SNHLY, CDR2 FYNNEI. This CDR3 has 13 amino acids.

The genes are TRBV2 and TRBJ2-5; D is tentatively TRBD1 or TRBD2 (5 bases each). V lost 9 bases and J lost 6, with 20 bases in between. Germline V gene sequence: CDR1 SNHLY, CDR2 FYNNEI. CDR3 length: 14 residues. CDR3 nucleotides: TGTGCCAGAGTAGCAGGGACCCCCGGGAAGACCCAGTACTTC. This translates into CARVAGTPGKTQYF.

This chain joins TRBV20-1 and TRBJ1-4; perhaps TRBD1 as D (6 bases). The germline V gene has CDR1 DFQATT and CDR2 SNEGSKA (reference sequence). The CDR3 sequence is 14 residues long. V was pared by 1 base and J by 4 bases, with 10 bases between. The CDR3 DNA reads TGCAGTGCTAGAGTTTCAGGGGTTAATGAAAAACTGTTTTTT. Translating gives CSARVSGVNEKLFF.

The CDR3 DNA sequence: TGCGCCAGCAGCCAAACTGGATTTAGTGGCTACACCTTC. It translates to CASSQTGFSGYTF. This chain joins TRBV4-3 and TRBJ1-2; D is uncertain. The germline V gene has CDR1 LGHNA and CDR2 YSLEER. V dropped 2 bases and J dropped 7 bases, with 11 bases sitting between them. The CDR3 loop spans 13 amino acids.

This clonotype has a handful of counts. The chain uses TRBV20-1 and TRBJ1-2; D gene unclear. CDR1 and CDR2 from the germline V gene are DFQATT and SNEGSKA (reference sequence). The CDR3 totals 12 residues. Trimming took off 3 bases at V and 1 base at J, with 6 bases between the two ends. This CDR3 is CSASDNNYGYTF. DNA for the CDR3: TGCAGTGCTAGCGACAATAACTATGGCTACACCTTC.

This chain uses TRBV20-1 with TRBJ2-4; perhaps TRBD2 as D (6 bases). Trimming removed 3 bases from V and 5 bases from J, with 17 bases in between. In germline, CDR1 is DFQATT, CDR2 SNEGSKA (reference sequence). The CDR3 covers 15 residues. The CDR3 DNA follows: TGCAGTGCTAGTTTGCTTCGCGGAGGGGAAAACATTCAGTACTTC. It translates to CSASLLRGGENIQYF.

The V call is TRBV5-1, the J call TRBJ2-2; a weak D match, TRBD1 (6 bases). Germline CDR1 reads SGHRS; CDR2 reads YFSETQ. The CDR3 is 15 residues long. The V gene lost 4 bases and the J gene lost 0 bases, with 10 bases spanning the gap. The CDR3 DNA reads TGCGCCAGCAGCATCGGGACATCGAACACCGGGGAGCTGTTTTTT. Amino acids: CASSIGTSNTGELFF.

The J gene is TRBJ2-7, the V gene TRBV6-2 or TRBV6-3, with D possibly being TRBD1 (5 bases). V shed 0 bases and J shed 1 base, with 13 bases lying between them. The length of the CDR3 is 16 residues. Germline values: CDR1 MNHEY, CDR2 SVGEGT. The CDR3: CASSYSAGIYSYEQYF. As DNA, the CDR3 is TGTGCCAGCAGTTACTCAGCAGGGATATATTCCTACGAGCAGTACTTC.

V is TRBV18 and J is TRBJ1-1; D gene ambiguous. Germline V lookup: CDR1 KGHSH, CDR2 LQKENI. Deletions cut 3 bases from V and 5 bases from J, with 16 bases between. The CDR3 has 15 amino acids. The CDR3 here is CASSPRQTRDTEAFF. CDR3 nucleotides: TGTGCCAGCTCACCCCGTCAGACGCGGGATACTGAAGCTTTCTTT.

This clonotype has just a few counts. CDR3 sequence: CASSQDPFLGGDTQYF. DNA for the CDR3: TGCGCCAGCAGCCAAGATCCATTCTTGGGGGGAGATACGCAGTATTTT. The chain combines TRBV4-3 with TRBJ2-3, with D possibly being TRBD2 (6 bases). Between the trimmed V and J ends, which lost 0 bases and 5 bases, there was a span of 15 bases. The CDR3 has 16 amino acids. CDR1 LGHNA and CDR2 YSLEER come from the germline V gene.

This clonotype turned up a few times. The junction and the germline gene differ at one end; a read error may be behind it. V gene TRBV9 combines with J gene TRBJ2-5; D is perhaps TRBD2 (5 bases). Per the germline V gene, CDR1 is SGDLS and CDR2 is YYNGEE. The CDR3 runs 13 residues. For the CDR3, the DNA is TGTGCCAGCAGTGCGGGTCCACAAGAGGCCCAGTACTTC. This codes for CASSAGPQEAQYF. The whole variable domain, filled in from reference TRBV9 and TRBJ2-5, reads DSGVTQTPKHLITATGQRVTLRCSPRSGDLSVYWYQQSLDQGLQFLIQYYNGEERAKGNILERFSAQQFPDLHSELNLSSLELGDSALYFCASSAGPQEAQYFGPGTRLLVL.

This clonotype was recorded a few times. V gene TRBV5-1 combines with J gene TRBJ2-1; 9 bases map to TRBD2. CDR3 length equals 15 residues. Germline CDR1 reads SGHRS; CDR2 reads YFSETQ. The junction had 6 bases not matched to a gene; V was cut back by 2 bases and J by 6 bases. For the CDR3, the DNA is TGCGCCAGCAGCTTCCTTAGCGGGAGTTCCAATGAGCAGTTCTTC. This encodes CASSFLSGSSNEQFF.